The 28 T cell receptor beta chains in this list originate from one sample, sequenced in a study of T cell responses to AZD1222 COVID-19 vaccine. Clones were sequenced by immunoSEQ multiplex PCR, and TCRdb holds only the in-frame ones, with some missing. The sample records around 120,000 clones, roughly 91% being singletons. Sequencing was performed on peripheral blood, taken 28 days after the second AZD1222 dose. These receptors came from an adult who received the AZD1222 COVID-19 vaccine.

The rearrangement uses TRBV7-2 and TRBJ1-1; D unresolved. Trimming removed 6 bases at V and 11 bases at J, with 31 bases between. Germline loops: CDR1 SGHTA, CDR2 FQGNSA. This CDR3 contains 17 residues. DNA of the CDR3: TGTGCCAGCAGTCAAGCGTCCATGCAGCGAGCCCCTTTTCTCGCTTTCTTT. This translates into CASSQASMQRAPFLAFF.

The V call is TRBV10-3, the J call TRBJ2-3; 12 positions agree with TRBD2. V shed 4 bases, J shed 1 base, and the junction held 3 bases outside the gene matches. Germline V gives CDR1 ENHRY, CDR2 SYGVKD. The CDR3 has 16 residues. As DNA, the CDR3 is TGTGCCATCAGTGCCTCTAGCGGGAGGGGCACAGATACGCAGTATTTT. This encodes CAISASSGRGTDTQYF.

The J gene is TRBJ2-5, the V gene TRBV7-8, with 7 positions matching TRBD2. From germline, CDR1 is SGHVS and CDR2 FQNEAQ. J gave up 5 bases and V 0 bases, and 9 bases lay outside the gene matches. The CDR3 has 16 amino acids. CDR3 sequence reads: CASSLAGTTLGETQYF. The DNA of the CDR3 is TGTGCCAGCAGCTTAGCCGGGACTACCCTTGGCGAGACCCAGTACTTC.

The sample holds one count of this clone. The CDR3 nucleotides are TGTGCCAGTAGTATGACGGAGAACTATGGCTACACCTTC. This codes for CASSMTENYGYTF. The chain joins TRBV19 to TRBJ1-2; D gene ambiguous. The CDR3 runs to 13 residues. V shed 3 bases and J shed 2 bases, with 7 bases lying between them. Looked up from germline, CDR1 is LNHDA and CDR2 is SQIVND (reference sequence).

The chain is built from TRBV9 and TRBJ1-1; D may be TRBD1 (6 bases). From germline, CDR1 is SGDLS and CDR2 YYNGEE. The CDR3 has 21 amino acids. V dropped 0 bases and J dropped 2 bases, with 29 bases sitting between them. The CDR3 loop is CASSVGAWGRAGEAQNTEAFF. CDR3 in DNA: TGTGCCAGCAGCGTAGGGGCATGGGGGCGCGCCGGCGAAGCGCAAAACACTGAAGCTTTCTTT.

The CDR3 protein is CASSDNGTGGGFMNTEAFF. The CDR3 DNA sequence: TGTGCCAGCAGTGACAATGGAACAGGGGGCGGCTTCATGAACACTGAAGCTTTCTTT. The rearrangement uses TRBV6-4 and TRBJ1-1; TRBD1 matches at 9 bases. Per germline, CDR1 MRHNA and CDR2 SNTAGT. The CDR3 has 19 residues. V lost 2 bases to trimming and J lost 0 bases; unmatched junction nucleotides: 13.

This clone was recorded once. This chain uses TRBV5-1 with TRBJ2-7; D tentatively reads TRBD1 or TRBD2 (5 bases each). The CDR3 has 15 amino acids. V lost 5 bases and J lost 9, with 24 bases in between. Looked up from germline, CDR1 is SGHRS and CDR2 is YFSETQ. The CDR3 is CASRQGLGDVEGQYF. CDR3 sequence (DNA): TGCGCCAGCAGACAAGGTTTAGGGGACGTTGAGGGGCAGTACTTC.

The chain uses TRBV19 and TRBJ1-5, with unresolved D. Trimming removed 3 bases at V and 4 bases at J, with 13 bases between. Germline CDR1 is LNHDA and CDR2 is SQIVND (reference sequence). CDR3 size: 15 residues. The CDR3 loop is CASSMEGNGNQPQHF. DNA for the CDR3: TGTGCCAGTAGTATGGAAGGGAACGGGAATCAGCCCCAGCATTTT.

The rearrangement joins TRBV7-8 to TRBJ1-2, with D possibly TRBD1 on 6 matching bases. The V gene's germline CDR1 is SGHVS and CDR2 FQNEAQ. The V end was cut by 4 bases, the J end by 6 bases, with 9 bases between. This CDR3 region has 12 residues. The CDR3 DNA reads as TGTGCCAGCAGCTCGGACAGCCATGGCTACACCTTC. It translates to CASSSDSHGYTF. The full variable domain, rest sourced from reference TRBV7-8 and TRBJ1-2, is GAGVSQSPRYKVAKRGQDVALRCDPISGHVSLFWYQQALGQGPEFLTYFQNEAQLDKSGLPSDRFFAERPEGSVSTLKIQRTQQEDSAVYLCASSSDSHGYTFGSGTRLTVV.

Here the CDR3 reads CATSRDILTSQETQYF. CDR3 nucleotides: TGTGCCACCAGCAGAGATATCCTTACTAGTCAAGAGACCCAGTACTTC. The chain joins TRBV15 to TRBJ2-5; possibly TRBD2 for D (5 bases). The CDR3 consists of 16 residues. The ends were cut back, 0 bases at V and 2 bases at J, with 13 bases in the middle. From germline, CDR1 is LNHNV and CDR2 YYDKDF (reference sequence).

J is TRBJ2-7 and V is TRBV7-2; D possibly corresponds to TRBD1 (5 bases). The CDR3 has 14 residues. In germline, CDR1 is SGHTA, CDR2 FQGNSA. The ends were cut back, 3 bases at V and 6 bases at J, with 15 bases in the middle. CDR3 region: CASSFNSGKGEQYF. CDR3 nucleotide sequence: TGTGCCAGCAGCTTTAATTCAGGGAAGGGCGAGCAGTACTTC.

V and J are TRBV28 and TRBJ1-2, with TRBD1 identical over 8 bases. Unmatched junction bases numbered 10, after V lost 6 bases and J lost 4 bases. This CDR3 spans 15 amino acids. Germline values: CDR1 MDHEN, CDR2 SYDVKM. This CDR3 reads CASRSLSGTGYGYTF. For the CDR3, the DNA is TGTGCCAGCAGATCACTATCCGGGACAGGCTATGGCTACACCTTC.

The chain carries TRBV7-6 and TRBJ2-4; D is unclear. This CDR3 has 17 amino acids. Germline V gives CDR1 SGHVS, CDR2 FNYEAQ. V was shortened by 2 bases and J by 0 bases, with 14 bases between the two germline ends. CDR3 region: CASSLFPPSPAKNIQYF. CDR3 sequence (DNA): TGTGCCAGCAGCTTATTTCCCCCCTCCCCAGCCAAAAACATTCAGTACTTC.

The chain uses TRBV15 and TRBJ1-1; D unclear. Germline V gives CDR1 LNHNV, CDR2 YYDKDF (reference sequence). V lost 1 base and J lost 2, with 11 bases in between. This CDR3 contains 15 residues. The DNA for the CDR3 is TGTGCCACCAGCAGAGTCCTCAGCCAAAACACTGAAGCTTTCTTT. Protein sequence: CATSRVLSQNTEAFF.

V and J are TRBV25-1 and TRBJ1-1; TRBD1 aligns across 11 bases. The trim removed 6 bases at V and 5 bases at J, leaving 2 bases unmatched. The CDR3 is made up of 13 amino acids. CDR1 and CDR2 from the germline V gene are MGHDK and SYGVNS. The CDR3 loop reads CASRGDRGTEAFF. CDR3 nucleotides: TGTGCCAGCAGGGGGGACAGGGGGACTGAAGCTTTCTTT.

V usage is TRBV20-1 and J usage is TRBJ2-7; D may be TRBD2 (7 bases). There are 15 residues in the CDR3. CDR1 and CDR2 (germline): DFQATT, SNEGSKA (reference sequence). The V and J ends lost 3 bases and 4 bases respectively, with 19 bases between them. CDR3 sequence: CSASGGQRGAYEQYF. DNA of the CDR3: TGCAGTGCTAGTGGTGGACAGCGGGGCGCTTACGAGCAGTACTTC.

The chain couples TRBV19 to TRBJ1-5; unclear D gene. V dropped 4 bases and J dropped 1 base, with 14 bases sitting between them. Germline CDR1 and CDR2: LNHDA and SQIVND (reference sequence). This CDR3 contains 16 residues. This CDR3 is CASSTRGPESNQPQHF. In DNA, the CDR3 is TGTGCCAGTAGTACGCGTGGACCGGAGAGCAATCAGCCCCAGCATTTT.

The rearrangement uses TRBV10-3 and TRBJ2-3; no clear D gene. Germline V lookup: CDR1 ENHRY, CDR2 SYGVKD. The CDR3 runs 16 residues. Deletions cut 0 bases from V and 2 bases from J, with 12 bases between. CDR3 coding DNA: TGTGCCATCAGTGAGTCCCCTTCTGGCGACACAGATACGCAGTATTTT. Translated: CAISESPSGDTDTQYF.

Only a few counts were recorded for this clone. The chain employs TRBV3-1 (or the pseudogene TRBV3-2) and TRBJ2-7; D unresolved. The V gene lost 3 bases and the J gene lost 3 bases, with 21 bases spanning the gap. The CDR3 is 17 amino acids. Per the germline V gene, CDR1 is LGHDT and CDR2 is YNNKEL (reference sequence). This CDR3 is CASSQVFRNMGNYEQYF. CDR3 DNA: TGTGCCAGCAGCCAGGTCTTTCGGAATATGGGTAACTACGAGCAGTACTTC.

The V call is TRBV20-1, the J call TRBJ2-5; D is uncertain. The CDR3 spans 11 residues. V was trimmed by 2 bases and J by 4 bases, leaving 5 bases between them. Germline CDR1 is DFQATT and CDR2 is SNEGSKA (reference sequence). The CDR3 spells CSARKRETQYF. CDR3 sequence (DNA): TGCAGTGCTAGAAAACGAGAGACCCAGTACTTC.

This chain joins TRBV5-8 and TRBJ1-2, with D possibly TRBD1 on 5 matching bases. There are 14 residues in the CDR3. Trimming left V 4 bases short and J 4 bases short, with 14 bases between. Germline CDR1 reads SGHTS; CDR2 reads YDEGEE. The CDR3 coding sequence is TGTGCCAGCAGCCCGACAGCATTAGTCTATGGCTACACCTTC. Encoded protein: CASSPTALVYGYTF.

V is TRBV19 and J is TRBJ1-1; no firm D call. The CDR3 covers 14 residues. The V and J ends lost 5 bases and 2 bases respectively, with 12 bases between them. Germline V lookup: CDR1 LNHDA, CDR2 SQIVND (reference sequence). The CDR3 sequence is CASSFSSANTEAFF. The CDR3 nucleotides read TGTGCCAGTAGTTTCTCCTCGGCTAACACTGAAGCTTTCTTT.

Only one count was recorded for this clone. The chain joins TRBV19 to TRBJ1-4, with a tentative D call TRBD1 (5 bases). Germline V gene lookup returns CDR1 LNHDA and CDR2 SQIVND (reference sequence). The CDR3 sequence is 14 residues long. The V gene lost 7 bases and the J gene lost 8 bases, with 17 bases spanning the gap. As DNA, the CDR3 is TGTGCCAGTACCTCCGGGACTCTTTGGGAAAAACTGTTTTTT. This gives the protein CASTSGTLWEKLFF.

The rearrangement uses TRBV15 and TRBJ1-1; 9 bases are a match to TRBD1. The CDR3 spans 15 residues. Germline-derived CDR1 and CDR2 are LNHNV and YYDKDF (reference sequence). V shed 5 bases and J 6 bases; nucleotides not matched to a gene: 10. CDR3 coding DNA: TGTGCCACCAGCTCCCCCGGGACAGGGAGGGCTGAAGCTTTCTTT. It translates to CATSSPGTGRAEAFF.

The chain is built from TRBV5-4 and TRBJ2-7; 7 nucleotides match TRBD2. The germline V gene encodes CDR1 SGHNT and CDR2 YYREEE (reference sequence). V lost 4 bases and J lost 0; bases outside the gene matches: 10. The CDR3 is 16 residues long. This chain's CDR3 is CASSRGGTSSSYEQYF. The CDR3 coding sequence is TGTGCCAGCAGCCGGGGAGGGACGTCGAGCTCCTACGAGCAGTACTTC.

The V gene is TRBV7-9, the J gene TRBJ1-2, with 7 bases identical to TRBD1. CDR1 is SEHNR and CDR2 is FQNEAQ in the germline V gene (reference sequence). Germline trimming cut 1 base from V and 4 bases from J; bases unmatched to any gene: 3. The CDR3 runs to 14 residues. The CDR3 DNA sequence: TGTGCCAGCAGCTTAGGACAGGGTGGCTATGGCTACACCTTC. Protein product: CASSLGQGGYGYTF.

V and J are TRBV11-3 and TRBJ2-7, with 8 bases lining up with TRBD2. This CDR3 is 16 amino acids long. Germline V gene lookup returns CDR1 SGHNT and CDR2 YENEEA. The V segment lost 1 base and the J segment 5 bases; nucleotides outside the gene matches: 10. As DNA, the CDR3 is TGTGCCAGCAGCTTAGCTTCGACGGGGGGGCCCCACGAGCAGTACTTC. This sequence encodes CASSLASTGGPHEQYF.

The chain is built from TRBV6-2 or TRBV6-3 and TRBJ2-5; TRBD2 is a possible D gene (6 bases). This CDR3 region has 15 residues. Germline loops: CDR1 MNHEY, CDR2 SVGEGT. The ends were cut back, 4 bases at V and 2 bases at J, with 14 bases in the middle. The CDR3 loop is CASSSPWGTQETQYF. The CDR3 nucleotides read TGTGCCAGCAGTTCTCCCTGGGGGACTCAAGAGACCCAGTACTTC.